The sequence of this TCR beta chain was determined in a study of cytomegalovirus exposure and HLA in healthy donors. Overall study findings and caveats: There were 150 to 200 TCR beta chains listed as cytomegalovirus-associated. Reportedly, fewer N-insertions than the roughly 700-donor mean appeared in an Asian-associated ancestry cluster in a later analysis. Later analysis found that TCR beta chains associated with HLA were more clonally expanded than other, equally common chains.

As for this clone: Its antigen remains unidentified.

This PCR relied on a set of 60 Vbeta primers and 13 Jbeta primers. Assay: immunoSEQ multiplex PCR; the TCRdb copy retains only in-frame clones and omits some. The repertoire holds approximately 160,000 clones, with 70% to 90% as singletons. The CDR3 has 14 amino acids. Germline lookup yields CDR1 MNHEY and CDR2 SVGAGI. V was pared by 2 bases and J by 7 bases, with 11 bases between. Samples came from healthy bone marrow donors. This clonotype originated in a girl between 10 and 17 years old in good health and CMV-seropositive. This rearrangement joins TRBV6-5 to TRBJ1-4; D ambiguous. The sequencing sample was made of PBMCs. CDR3 in amino acids: CASSYGEGSEKLFF. In nucleotides, the CDR3 is TGTGCCAGCAGTTACGGGGAGGGTAGTGAAAAACTGTTTTTT.